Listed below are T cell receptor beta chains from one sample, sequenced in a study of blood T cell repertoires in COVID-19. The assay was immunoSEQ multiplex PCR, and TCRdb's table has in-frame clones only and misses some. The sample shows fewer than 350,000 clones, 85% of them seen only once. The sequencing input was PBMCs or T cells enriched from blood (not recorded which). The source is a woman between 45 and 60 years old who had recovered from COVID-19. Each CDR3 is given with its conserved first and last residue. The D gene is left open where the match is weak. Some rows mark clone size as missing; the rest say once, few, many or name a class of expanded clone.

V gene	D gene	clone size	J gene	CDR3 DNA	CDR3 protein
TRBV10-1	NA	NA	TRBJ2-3	TGCGCCAGCAGTGAGAGACATTTAGCAGATACGCAGTATTTT	CASSERHLADTQYF
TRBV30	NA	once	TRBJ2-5	TGTGCCTGCAGGGATTACGAGACCCAGTACTTC	CACRDYETQYF
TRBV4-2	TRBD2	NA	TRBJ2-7	TGTGCCAGCAGCCAAGATCTAGGCGGGGGGGGCCCTTACGAGCAGTACTTC	CASSQDLGGGGPYEQYF
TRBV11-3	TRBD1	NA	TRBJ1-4	TGTGCCAGCAGCTCCTCTCGCGGGACAGGAAGGTTAGATGAAAAACTGTTTTTT	CASSSSRGTGRLDEKLFF
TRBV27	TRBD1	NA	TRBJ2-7	TGTGCCAGCAGTTTACAGGACAGGGGGAGAATCAACGAGCAGTACTTC	CASSLQDRGRINEQYF
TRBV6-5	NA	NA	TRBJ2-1	TGTGCCAGCAGTTACGGAGCGACTTACAATGAGCAGTTCTTC	CASSYGATYNEQFF
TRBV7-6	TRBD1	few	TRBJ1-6	TGTGCCAGCAGCCTCGGGACAGGGAGTAATTCACCCCTCCACTTT	CASSLGTGSNSPLHF
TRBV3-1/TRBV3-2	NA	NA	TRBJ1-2	TGTGCCAGCAGTCCGGGACTTAACTATGGCTACACCTTC	CASSPGLNYGYTF
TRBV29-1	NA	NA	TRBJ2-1	TGCAGCGTTGAGCAGGGAAGACTCAATGAGCAGTTCTTC	CSVEQGRLNEQFF
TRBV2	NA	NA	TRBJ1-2	TGTGCCAGCAGTGAATCGGGGAGCCCCTATGGCTACACCTTC	CASSESGSPYGYTF
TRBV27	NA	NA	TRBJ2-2	TGTGCCAGCAGCTTAAAACCGGTCGGGGAGCTGTTTTTT	CASSLKPVGELFF
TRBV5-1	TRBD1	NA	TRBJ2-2	TGCGCCAGCAGCTTCCATACAGGGGGCCCGAACACCGGGGAGCTGTTTTTT	CASSFHTGGPNTGELFF
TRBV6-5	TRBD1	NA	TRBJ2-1	TGTGCCCTCCTCCGGGACAGGGGTCGTGAGCAGTTCTTC	CALLRDRGREQFF
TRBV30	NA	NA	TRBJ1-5	TGTGCCTGGAGTGTATCTAGGAATCAGCCCCAGCATTTT	CAWSVSRNQPQHF
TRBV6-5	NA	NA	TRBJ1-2	TGTGCCAGCAGTTACAACCGACAGGCCGGGGGCTACACCTTC	CASSYNRQAGGYTF
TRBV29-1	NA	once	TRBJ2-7	TGCAGCGTTTTAGCAGGGGCCGGGGGGAGGTTCTACGAGCAGTACTTC	CSVLAGAGGRFYEQYF
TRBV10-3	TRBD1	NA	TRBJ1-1	TGTGCCATCAGTGAAAGGGGGCGAAACACTGAAGCTTTCTTT	CAISERGRNTEAFF
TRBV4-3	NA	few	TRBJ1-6	TGCGCCAGCAGCCAAGATCCTGGCATTTCACCCCTCCACTTT	CASSQDPGISPLHF
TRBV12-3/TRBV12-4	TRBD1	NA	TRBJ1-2	TGTGCCAGCAGCAAGGACAGGACGCTTGGCTACACCTTC	CASSKDRTLGYTF
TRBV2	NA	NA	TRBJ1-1	TGTGCCAGCAGTCTGACATATCCCATGAACACTGAAGCTTTCTTT	CASSLTYPMNTEAFF
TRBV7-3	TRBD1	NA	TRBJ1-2	TGTGCCAGCAGCTACCAGGGGGAAGGGTATGGCTACACCTTC	CASSYQGEGYGYTF
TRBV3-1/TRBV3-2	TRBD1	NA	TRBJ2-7	TGTGCCAGCAGCCAATACAGGGGGCGGATAGAGCAGTACTTC	CASSQYRGRIEQYF
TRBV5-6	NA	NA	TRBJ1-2	TGTGCCAGCAGCCGAGGGCTCCCTAGCTATGGCTACACCTTC	CASSRGLPSYGYTF
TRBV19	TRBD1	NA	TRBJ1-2	TGTGCCAGTAGTCCGGGACAGGGTGATCGTGGCTACACCTTC	CASSPGQGDRGYTF
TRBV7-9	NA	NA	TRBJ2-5	TGTGCCAGCAGCTTAGGAGATAACAGGGTTCTTCGCGAGACCCAGTACTTC	CASSLGDNRVLRETQYF
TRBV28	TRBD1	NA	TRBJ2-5	TGTGCCAGCAGTTTACTCTCGGCCGGGACAGGCGAGACCCAGTACTTC	CASSLLSAGTGETQYF
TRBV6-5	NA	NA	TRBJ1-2	TGTGCCAGCAGCGTCCGGGGGGGGCCTCCTTATGGCTACACCTTC	CASSVRGGPPYGYTF
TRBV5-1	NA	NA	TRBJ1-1	TGCGCCACACGCGCGGGGGGGCGCATGAACACTGAAGCTTTCTTT	CATRAGGRMNTEAFF
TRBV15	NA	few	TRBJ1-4	TGTGCCACCAGCAGAGGAGAGAAAAAACTGTTTTTT	CATSRGEKKLFF
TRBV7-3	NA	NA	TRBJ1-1	TGTGCCAGCAGCTCAGGGCCTTCAGCTGAAGCTTTCTTT	CASSSGPSAEAFF
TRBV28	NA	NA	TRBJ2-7	TGTGCCAGCCCCCCCGCAGGAACCTCCTACGAGCAGTACTTC	CASPPAGTSYEQYF
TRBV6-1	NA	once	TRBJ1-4	TGTGCCAGCAGTGAATACAGGGCTTCTAATGAAAAACTGTTTTTT	CASSEYRASNEKLFF
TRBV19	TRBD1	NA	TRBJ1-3	TGTGCCAGTAAAGGACAGGGGTGGCCTGGAAACACCATATATTTT	CASKGQGWPGNTIYF
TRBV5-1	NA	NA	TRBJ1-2	TGCGCCAGCAGCATCTCACCAGGGAACTATGGCTACACCTTC	CASSISPGNYGYTF
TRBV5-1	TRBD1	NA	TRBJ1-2	TGCGCCAGCAGCCTGAGGACGACAGGGAACTATGGCTACACCTTC	CASSLRTTGNYGYTF
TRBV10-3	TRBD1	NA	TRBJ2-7	TGTGCCATCTCCTCCCTCCCGGGACAGGGGGCGCGGGAGCAGTACTTC	CAISSLPGQGAREQYF
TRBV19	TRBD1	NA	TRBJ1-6	TGTGCCAGTAGTCCCTGGACAGGGAGTTCACCCCTCCACTTT	CASSPWTGSSPLHF
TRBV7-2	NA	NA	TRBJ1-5	TGTGCCAGCAGCCAGGGTAACCCCAATCAGCCCCAGCATTTT	CASSQGNPNQPQHF
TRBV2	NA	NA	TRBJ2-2	TGTGCCAGCATCGGACTTCTCAACACCGGGGAGCTGTTTTTT	CASIGLLNTGELFF
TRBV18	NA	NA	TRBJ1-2	TGTGCCAGCTCACCTAACAAGAACTATGGCTACACCTTC	CASSPNKNYGYTF